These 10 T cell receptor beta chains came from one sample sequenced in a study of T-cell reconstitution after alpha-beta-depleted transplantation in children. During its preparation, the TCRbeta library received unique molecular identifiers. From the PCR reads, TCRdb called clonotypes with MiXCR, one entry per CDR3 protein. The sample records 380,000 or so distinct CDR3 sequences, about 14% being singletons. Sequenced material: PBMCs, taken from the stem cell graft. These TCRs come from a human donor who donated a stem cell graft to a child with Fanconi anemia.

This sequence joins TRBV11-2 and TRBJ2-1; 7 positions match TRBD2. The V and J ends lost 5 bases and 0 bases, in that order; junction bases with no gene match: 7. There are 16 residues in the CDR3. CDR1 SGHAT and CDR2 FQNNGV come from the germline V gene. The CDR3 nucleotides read TGTGCCAGCAGCCCCCGGGGGGTTCTCTCCTACAATGAGCAGTTCTTC. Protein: CASSPRGVLSYNEQFF.

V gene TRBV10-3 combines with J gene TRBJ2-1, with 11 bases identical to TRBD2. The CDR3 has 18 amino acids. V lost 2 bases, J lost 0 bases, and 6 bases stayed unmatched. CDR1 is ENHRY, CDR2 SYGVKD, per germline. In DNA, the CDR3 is TGTGCCATCAGTGAGCCGGGACTAGCGGAGAGCTCCTACAATGAGCAGTTCTTC. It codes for CAISEPGLAESSYNEQFF.

The CDR3 sequence: CASSLIQGGYTF. The DNA for the CDR3 is TGTGCCAGCAGCCTGATACAGGGGGGCTACACCTTC. This chain links TRBV4-2 with TRBJ1-2; 7 bases are a match to TRBD1. The CDR3 spans 12 residues. The V segment lost 4 bases and the J segment 8 bases; nucleotides outside the gene matches: 4. Germline V gene data show CDR1 as LGHNA and CDR2 as YNFKEQ.

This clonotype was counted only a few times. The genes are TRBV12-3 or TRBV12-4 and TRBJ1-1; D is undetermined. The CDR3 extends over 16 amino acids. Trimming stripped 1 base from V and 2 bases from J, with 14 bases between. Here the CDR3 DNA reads TGTGCCAGCAGTTTAGACATCGGAGGGTCCAACACTGAAGCTTTCTTT. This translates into CASSLDIGGSNTEAFF.

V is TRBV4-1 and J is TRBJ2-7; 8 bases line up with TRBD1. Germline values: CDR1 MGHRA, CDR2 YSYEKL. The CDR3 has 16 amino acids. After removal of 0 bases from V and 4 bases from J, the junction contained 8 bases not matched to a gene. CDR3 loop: CASSQDLGQGQYEQYF. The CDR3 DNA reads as TGCGCCAGCAGCCAAGATCTCGGACAGGGCCAATACGAGCAGTACTTC.

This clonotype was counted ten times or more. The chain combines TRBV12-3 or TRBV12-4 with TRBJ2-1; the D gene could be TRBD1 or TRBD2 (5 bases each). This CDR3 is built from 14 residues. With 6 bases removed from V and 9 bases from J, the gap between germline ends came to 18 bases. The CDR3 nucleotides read TGTGCCAGCAGCTTTACCCTTCGTGGGGGTGAGCAGTTCTTC. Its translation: CASSFTLRGGEQFF.

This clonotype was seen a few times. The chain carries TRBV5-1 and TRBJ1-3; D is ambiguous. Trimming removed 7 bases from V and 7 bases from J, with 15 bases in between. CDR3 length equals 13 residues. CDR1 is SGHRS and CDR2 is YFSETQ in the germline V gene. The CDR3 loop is CASGNPDANTIYF. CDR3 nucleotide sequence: TGCGCCAGCGGGAACCCGGACGCGAACACCATATATTTT.

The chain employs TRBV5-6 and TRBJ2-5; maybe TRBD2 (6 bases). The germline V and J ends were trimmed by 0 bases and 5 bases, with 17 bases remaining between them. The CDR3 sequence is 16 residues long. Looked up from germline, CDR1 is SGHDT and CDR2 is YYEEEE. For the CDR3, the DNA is TGTGCCAGCAGCTTGGTGCCGAGCCGAGGAGGGGAGACCCAGTACTTC. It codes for CASSLVPSRGGETQYF.

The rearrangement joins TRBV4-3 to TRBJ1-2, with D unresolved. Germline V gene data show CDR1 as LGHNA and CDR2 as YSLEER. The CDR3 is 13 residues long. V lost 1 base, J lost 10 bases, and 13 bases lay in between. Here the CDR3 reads CASSQANTHLYTF. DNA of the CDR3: TGCGCCAGCAGCCAAGCGAACACCCATCTCTACACCTTC.

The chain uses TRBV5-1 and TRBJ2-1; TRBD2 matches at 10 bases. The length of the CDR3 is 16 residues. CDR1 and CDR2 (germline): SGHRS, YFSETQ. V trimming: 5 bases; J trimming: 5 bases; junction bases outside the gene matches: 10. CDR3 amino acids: CASRASGGQGHNEQFF. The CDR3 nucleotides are TGCGCCAGCAGGGCTAGCGGGGGCCAGGGCCACAATGAGCAGTTCTTC.